The 11 T cell receptor beta chains in this list originate from one sample, sequenced in a study of T-cell reconstitution after alpha-beta-depleted transplantation in children. Using unique molecular identifiers, the investigators prepared the TCRbeta library. TCRdb re-called the PCR reads through MiXCR, storing one row per CDR3 protein. The repertoire holds over 200,000 distinct CDR3 sequences, about a tenth seen once, with around 6% in the top ten. Source: PBMCs from the stem cell graft donor, taken from the stem cell graft. Receptors were obtained from a human donor who donated a stem cell graft to a child with acute lymphoblastic leukemia.

Only a few counts were recorded for this clonotype. The gene calls are TRBV4-1 and TRBJ2-7; 9 bases are shared with TRBD2. The CDR3 length is 17 residues. Germline CDR1 and CDR2: MGHRA and YSYEKL. Trimming took 2 bases from V and 0 from J; bases not matched to a gene: 8. The CDR3 sequence: CASSQPTSGISSYEQYF. The CDR3 region has the DNA TGCGCCAGCAGCCAACCGACTAGCGGCATAAGCTCCTACGAGCAGTACTTC.

The table lists this clonotype with a few counts. The chain joins TRBV25-1 to TRBJ2-5, with TRBD1 identical over 8 bases. V dropped 8 bases and J dropped 1; count of bases not matched to a gene: 3. The CDR3 totals 13 residues. Germline loops: CDR1 MGHDK, CDR2 SYGVNS. The CDR3: CASRTGSQETQYF. The CDR3 DNA sequence: TGTGCCAGCCGGACAGGGAGCCAAGAGACCCAGTACTTC.

This clonotype was detected ten times or more. The CDR3 coding sequence is TGTGCCAGCAGCTCTAGTGGACAGAGGGGGCGGCAGCCCCAGCATTTT. This encodes CASSSSGQRGRQPQHF. This chain uses TRBV7-2 with TRBJ1-5; 7 bases match TRBD1. Germline CDR1 is SGHTA and CDR2 is FQGNSA. V shed 4 bases and J 7 bases; nucleotides not matched to a gene: 13. This CDR3 is 16 amino acids long.

This clonotype was found many times. The chain combines TRBV12-3 or TRBV12-4 with TRBJ2-2; 7 bases match TRBD1. V gave up 6 bases and J gave up 0 bases; unmatched junction bases: 4. This CDR3 has 15 amino acids. The CDR3, as DNA: TGTGCCAGCAGACTCGGGACAGCGAACACCGGGGAGCTGTTTTTT. It codes for CASRLGTANTGELFF.

This clonotype was recorded at least ten times. The chain uses TRBV10-3 and TRBJ2-1; 10 bases fit TRBD2. The CDR3 extends over 16 amino acids. V gave up 3 bases and J gave up 8 bases; unmatched junction bases: 10. The V gene's germline CDR1 is ENHRY and CDR2 SYGVKD. Here the CDR3 reads CAISELAGNALDEQFF. The CDR3 DNA follows: TGTGCCATCAGTGAACTAGCGGGGAATGCTTTAGATGAGCAGTTCTTC.

V gene TRBV7-2 combines with J gene TRBJ2-5; TRBD2 matches 8 bases. The germline V gene has CDR1 SGHTA and CDR2 FQGNSA. The CDR3 spans 15 residues. J lost 2 bases, V lost 7 bases, and 9 bases had no gene match. The CDR3 spells CASKLGAGGQETQYF. Here the CDR3 DNA reads TGTGCCAGCAAATTAGGGGCGGGGGGACAAGAGACCCAGTACTTC.

This clonotype was detected ten times or more. The chain is built from TRBV11-2 and TRBJ2-1; 9 bases line up with TRBD2. The CDR3 consists of 17 residues. J gave up 4 bases and V 5 bases, and 12 bases lay outside the gene matches. Looked up from germline, CDR1 is SGHAT and CDR2 is FQNNGV. The CDR3 region has the DNA TGTGCCAGCAGCCCTGTGGGCGGGGGGGCCCATTACAATGAGCAGTTCTTC. Its translation: CASSPVGGGAHYNEQFF.

This clonotype was recorded at least ten times. This chain uses TRBV4-1 with TRBJ1-1, with unresolved D. Germline assignment: CDR1 MGHRA and CDR2 YSYEKL. This CDR3 region has 14 residues. The V and J ends lost 1 base and 1 base respectively, with 7 bases between them. This CDR3 reads CASSQVPGNTEAFF. CDR3 nucleotides: TGCGCCAGCAGCCAAGTTCCGGGGAACACTGAAGCTTTCTTT.

This clonotype was recorded at least ten times. The rearrangement links TRBV3-1 to TRBJ1-2; 7 positions match TRBD1. The CDR3 extends over 16 amino acids. The germline gives CDR1 LGHDT, CDR2 YNNKEL (reference sequence). V shed 5 bases and J 0 bases; nucleotides not matched to a gene: 9. CDR3 nucleotides: TGTGCCAGCAGCTTTTATGGGACAGCTGCTAACTATGGCTACACCTTC. Residues: CASSFYGTAANYGYTF. The full variable domain, completed using reference TRBV3-1 and TRBJ1-2, is DTAVSQTPKYLVTQMGNDKSIKCEQNLGHDTMYWYKQDSKKFLKIMFSYNNKELIINETVPNRFSPKSPDKAHLNLHINSLELGDSAVYFCASSFYGTAANYGYTFGSGTRLTVV.

This clonotype was counted many times. The chain has TRBV5-5 and TRBJ2-1, with D possibly TRBD1 on 6 matching bases. With 1 base removed from V and 9 bases from J, the gap between germline ends came to 14 bases. CDR1 is SGHKS and CDR2 is YYEKEE in the germline V gene (reference sequence). CDR3 size: 14 residues. Here the CDR3 reads CASSLMNARGEQFF. The DNA of the CDR3 is TGTGCCAGCAGCTTGATGAATGCCAGGGGTGAGCAGTTCTTC.

This clonotype was counted many times. The V call is TRBV5-1, the J call TRBJ2-2, with no clear D. The CDR3 contains 14 residues. In germline, CDR1 is SGHRS, CDR2 YFSETQ. The ends were cut back, 4 bases at V and 4 bases at J, with 11 bases in the middle. CDR3 loop: CASSPGRATGELFF. CDR3 in DNA: TGCGCCAGCAGCCCCGGACGGGCCACCGGGGAGCTGTTTTTT. The full variable domain, in which reference TRBV5-1 and TRBJ2-2 provide the parts outside the CDR3, is KAGVTQTPRYLIKTRGQQVTLSCSPISGHRSVSWYQQTPGQGLQFLFEYFSETQRNKGNFPGRFSGRQFSNSRSEMNVSTLELGDSALYLCASSPGRATGELFFGEGSRLTVL.